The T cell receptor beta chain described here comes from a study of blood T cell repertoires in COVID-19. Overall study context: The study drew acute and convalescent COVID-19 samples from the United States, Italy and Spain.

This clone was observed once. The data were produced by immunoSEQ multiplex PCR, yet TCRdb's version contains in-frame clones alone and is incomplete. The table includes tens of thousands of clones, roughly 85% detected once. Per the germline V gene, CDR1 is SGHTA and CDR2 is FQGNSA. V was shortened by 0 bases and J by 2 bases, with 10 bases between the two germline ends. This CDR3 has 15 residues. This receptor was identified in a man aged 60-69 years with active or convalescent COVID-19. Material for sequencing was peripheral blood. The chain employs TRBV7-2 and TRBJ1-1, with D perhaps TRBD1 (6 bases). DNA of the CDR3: TGTGCCAGCAGCTTAGCCGGGACACCAAACACTGAAGCTTTCTTT. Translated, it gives CASSLAGTPNTEAFF. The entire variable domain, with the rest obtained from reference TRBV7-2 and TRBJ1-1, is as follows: GAGVSQSPSNKVTEKGKDVELRCDPISGHTALYWYRQSLGQGLEFLIYFQGNSAPDKSGLPSDRFSAERTGGSVSTLTIQRTQQEDSAVYLCASSLAGTPNTEAFFGQGTRLTVV.